The clone carrying this T cell receptor (beta chain) was seen repeatedly, ten times or more. Its antigen is unidentified. Using unique molecular identifiers, the investigators prepared the TCRbeta library. TCRdb analysed the PCR reads with MiXCR anew, one entry per CDR3 protein. In the table there are 150,000 to 200,000 distinct CDR3 sequences, around 10% of which are singletons. This sample is drawn from a study of T-cell reconstitution after alpha-beta-depleted transplantation in children. Study-level results: The origin of alpha-beta T cells about two months after transplant was reportedly several hundred expanded graft clones. Surviving recipient cells, namely T cells and thymic progenitors, were the source of high day-60 TCRbeta diversity in some patients. One year post-transplant, T-cell counts and diversity were largely derived from T cells produced anew.

The CDR3 totals 14 residues. Trimming left V 0 bases short and J 2 bases short, with 7 bases between. Per germline, CDR1 SGHRS and CDR2 YFSETQ. The TCR sequence derives from a boy between 2 and 10 years old with acute myeloid leukemia, due to receive a stem cell transplant. The chain links TRBV5-1 to TRBJ2-3; D may be TRBD2 (6 bases). The sequencing used PBMCs, collected before TCRalphabeta/CD19-depleted stem cell transplant. CDR3 DNA sequence: TGCGCCAGCAGCTTGGAGCGGGTCACAGATACGCAGTATTTT. This gives the protein CASSLERVTDTQYF.